Following are 23 T cell receptor beta chains from one sample sequenced in a study of blood T cell repertoires in COVID-19. Measured with immunoSEQ multiplex PCR; TCRdb has only the in-frame clones, and not every one. The sample lists under 300,000 clones; over 80% were seen once. Material for sequencing was PBMCs or T cells enriched from blood (not recorded which). Receptors originate from a woman aged 18 to 35 who had recovered from COVID-19.

V gene TRBV18 combines with J gene TRBJ2-5, with D perhaps TRBD2 (6 bases). Per germline, CDR1 KGHSH and CDR2 LQKENI. The CDR3 loop spans 13 amino acids. Trimming took 2 bases from V and 5 from J, leaving 9 bases between them. The CDR3 loop is CASSPTSSETQYF. For the CDR3, the DNA is TGTGCCAGCTCACCAACTAGCTCGGAGACCCAGTACTTC.

The chain links TRBV6-5 to TRBJ2-7; D is perhaps TRBD2 (6 bases). The V gene's germline CDR1 is MNHEY and CDR2 SVGAGI. Trimming stripped 5 bases from V and 0 bases from J, with 8 bases between. This CDR3 is built from 13 residues. CDR3 residues: CASSRTISYEQYF. CDR3 in DNA: TGTGCCAGCAGTCGGACTATCTCCTACGAGCAGTACTTC.

This clone appeared a few times. The V gene is TRBV10-1, the J gene TRBJ2-2; 7 nucleotides align to TRBD1. The trim removed 3 bases at V and 4 bases at J, leaving 8 bases unmatched. Germline CDR1 is WNHNN and CDR2 is SYGVQD (reference sequence). This CDR3 comprises 16 residues. The CDR3 bases are TGCGCCAGCAGTGATTCCCCGGACAGGCCCACCGGGGAGCTGTTTTTT. It is translated as CASSDSPDRPTGELFF.

This sequence joins TRBV5-6 and TRBJ2-3, with 7 bases identical to TRBD2. The V and J ends lost 0 bases and 0 bases, in that order; junction bases with no gene match: 7. Germline values: CDR1 SGHDT, CDR2 YYEEEE. The CDR3 has 17 residues. The CDR3 bases are TGTGCCAGCAGCTTGGAAGGTAGCGGGTATAGCACAGATACGCAGTATTTT. This sequence encodes CASSLEGSGYSTDTQYF.

This chain uses TRBV19 with TRBJ1-5, with D possibly matching TRBD1 (5 bases). The V and J ends lost 3 bases and 7 bases respectively, with 10 bases between them. The CDR3 runs 13 residues. CDR1 LNHDA and CDR2 SQIVND come from the germline V gene (reference sequence). CDR3 nucleotides: TGTGCCAGTAGTATTTGGACAAAACAGCCCCAGCATTTT. This codes for CASSIWTKQPQHF.

The gene calls are TRBV19 and TRBJ1-5, with TRBD1 matching 7 bases. Germline V gives CDR1 LNHDA, CDR2 SQIVND (reference sequence). The CDR3 totals 11 residues. Germline trimming cut 9 bases from V and 11 bases from J; bases unmatched to any gene: 7. CDR3 residues: CASSQGISQHF. CDR3 nucleotides: TGTGCCAGCTCACAGGGGATATCCCAGCATTTT.

The chain is built from TRBV15 and TRBJ1-1; D might be TRBD1 (5 bases). Looked up from germline, CDR1 is LNHNV and CDR2 is YYDKDF (reference sequence). Between the trimmed V and J ends, which lost 8 bases and 5 bases, there was a span of 18 bases. The CDR3 is 14 residues long. CDR3 sequence: CATRGREGSTEAFF. As DNA, the CDR3 is TGTGCCACCCGGGGCCGGGAGGGGTCAACTGAAGCTTTCTTT.

This chain uses TRBV5-1 with TRBJ2-2; TRBD2 is a possible D gene (5 bases). CDR1 and CDR2 (germline): SGHRS, YFSETQ. V shed 2 bases and J shed 5 bases, with 10 bases lying between them. This CDR3 is built from 14 residues. CDR3 loop: CASSLFRGTGELFF. The CDR3 bases are TGCGCCAGCAGCTTATTTCGAGGGACCGGGGAGCTGTTTTTT.

This clone was detected once. The genes are TRBV4-2 and TRBJ1-5; perhaps TRBD1 as D (6 bases). This CDR3 has 16 residues. In germline, CDR1 is LGHNA, CDR2 YNFKEQ. Trimming removed 1 base from V and 2 bases from J, with 12 bases in between. CDR3 amino acids: CASSQATGLGNQPQHF. CDR3 nucleotides: TGTGCCAGCAGCCAAGCAACAGGGTTGGGCAATCAGCCCCAGCATTTT.

Notes on this clone: One end of the junction fails to match germline, which may point to a read error. The rearrangement links TRBV28 to TRBJ1-1; D not certain. CDR3 size: 11 residues. Germline V CDR1 and CDR2: MDHEN, SYDVKM. Here the CDR3 reads CASINYREELF. In DNA form, the CDR3 reads TGTGCCAGTATCAACTACCGGGAGGAACTCTTT.

V usage is TRBV7-2 and J usage is TRBJ1-3; unclear D gene. This CDR3 is 14 amino acids long. In germline, CDR1 is SGHTA, CDR2 FQGNSA. V shed 1 base and J shed 7 bases, with 11 bases lying between them. CDR3 DNA: TGTGCCAGCAGCTTAGTATCGAGGGCGAACACCATATATTTT. Its translation is CASSLVSRANTIYF.

The chain uses TRBV24-1 and TRBJ2-2; no clear D gene. The CDR3 spans 11 residues. The germline V gene has CDR1 KGHDR and CDR2 SFDVKD. Trimming cost V 10 bases and J 6 bases, with 8 bases left between them. The CDR3 reads CATRASGELFF. In nucleotides, the CDR3 is TGTGCCACTAGAGCGTCCGGGGAGCTGTTTTTT.

The J gene is TRBJ2-1, the V gene TRBV12-3 or TRBV12-4; perhaps TRBD1 as D (5 bases). This CDR3 has 12 residues. Trimming removed 5 bases at V and 10 bases at J, with 12 bases between. This chain's CDR3 is CASSGTGREQFF. CDR3 in DNA: TGTGCCAGCAGTGGTACAGGACGCGAGCAGTTCTTC.

The chain combines TRBV5-1 with TRBJ1-6, with D perhaps matching TRBD1 (6 bases). This CDR3 has 15 amino acids. CDR1 and CDR2 (germline): SGHRS, YFSETQ. V lost 5 bases and J 5 bases, leaving 14 bases between the germline ends. The CDR3 loop reads CASSRRTDNNSPLHF. As DNA, the CDR3 is TGCGCCAGCAGTAGAAGGACAGACAATAATTCACCCCTCCACTTT.

J is TRBJ1-1 and V is TRBV6-5; D is uncertain. The V end was cut by 9 bases, the J end by 4 bases, with 9 bases between. The CDR3 is made up of 11 amino acids. Germline values: CDR1 MNHEY, CDR2 SVGAGI. DNA of the CDR3: TGTGCCAGTGCGTTTCTCACTGAAGCTTTCTTT. It translates to CASAFLTEAFF.

The V and J genes are TRBV5-5 and TRBJ1-3; D uncertain. CDR1 is SGHKS and CDR2 is YYEKEE in the germline V gene (reference sequence). This CDR3 is 12 amino acids long. V lost 4 bases and J 4 bases, leaving 6 bases between the germline ends. CDR3 region: CASSLQGNTIYF. CDR3 DNA: TGTGCCAGCAGCCTCCAGGGAAACACCATATATTTT. The full variable domain, in which reference TRBV5-5 and TRBJ1-3 provide the parts outside the CDR3, is DAGVTQSPTHLIKTRGQQVTLRCSPISGHKSVSWYQQVLGQGPQFIFQYYEKEERGRGNFPDRFSARQFPNYSSELNVNALLLGDSALYLCASSLQGNTIYFGEGSWLTVV.

DNA for the CDR3: TGTGCCAGCAGCGGATCAAGCGGGTTACGAAGCTCCTACAATGAGCAGTTCTTC. Its protein product is CASSGSSGLRSSYNEQFF. The chain carries TRBV21-1 and TRBJ2-1; the DNA was not compared with TRBD2, the D call given in the table. TRBV21-1 corresponds to a pseudogene. This CDR3 is built from 18 residues.

This clone was detected once. This chain uses TRBV12-5 with TRBJ1-5; D call uncertain. Per the germline V gene, CDR1 is LGHNT and CDR2 is FRNRAP. With 2 bases removed from V and 2 bases from J, the gap between germline ends came to 13 bases. The CDR3 has 16 amino acids. CDR3 coding DNA: TGTGCTAGTGGTTTGCCCGGACTTGGGGGCAATCAGCCCCAGCATTTT. Its protein is CASGLPGLGGNQPQHF.

V is TRBV9 and J is TRBJ2-3; TRBD1 matches 9 bases. The CDR3 runs 17 residues. The germline gives CDR1 SGDLS, CDR2 YYNGEE. With V trimmed by 4 bases and J by 6 bases, 15 bases remained unmatched. CDR3 DNA sequence: TGTGCCAGCAGCCCTCGGTCTGTGGGACAGGGTGAGGATACGCAGTATTTT. The encoded protein is CASSPRSVGQGEDTQYF.

The chain is built from TRBV6-5 and TRBJ2-1; 8 positions match TRBD2. Per the germline V gene, CDR1 is MNHEY and CDR2 is SVGAGI. The length of the CDR3 is 12 residues. V shed 6 bases, J shed 9 bases, and the junction held 4 bases outside the gene matches. CDR3 coding DNA: TGTGCCAGCAGCCGGGGGGGTGTTGAGCAGTTCTTC. Translation: CASSRGGVEQFF.

The CDR3 sequence: CASSSALRGYEQYF. For the CDR3, the DNA is TGTGCCAGCAGCTCCGCGCTTAGGGGGTACGAGCAGTACTTC. The rearrangement joins TRBV13 to TRBJ2-7; tentatively, D is TRBD1 (6 bases). From germline, CDR1 is PRHDT and CDR2 FYEKMQ (reference sequence). Trimming cost V 4 bases and J 4 bases, with 14 bases left between them. This CDR3 has 14 amino acids.

The V call is TRBV28, the J call TRBJ2-7, with 10 positions matching TRBD2. V gave up 8 bases and J gave up 6 bases; unmatched junction bases: 10. CDR1 is MDHEN and CDR2 is SYDVKM in the germline V gene. There are 14 residues in the CDR3. CDR3 coding DNA: TGTGCCAGCTCGTCTAGCGGGAGAAGGACCGAGCAGTACTTC. This sequence encodes CASSSSGRRTEQYF.

The chain has TRBV7-8 and TRBJ2-7, with a tentative D call TRBD1 (6 bases). The germline V gene encodes CDR1 SGHVS and CDR2 FQNEAQ. The CDR3 is made up of 14 amino acids. Trimming took off 5 bases at V and 2 bases at J, with 13 bases between the two ends. The CDR3 is CASSPRTVTYEQYF. Here the CDR3 DNA reads TGTGCCAGCAGCCCGAGGACAGTTACCTACGAGCAGTACTTC. Full variable domain (missing parts from reference TRBV7-8 and TRBJ2-7): GAGVSQSPRYKVAKRGQDVALRCDPISGHVSLFWYQQALGQGPEFLTYFQNEAQLDKSGLPSDRFFAERPEGSVSTLKIQRTQQEDSAVYLCASSPRTVTYEQYFGPGTRLTVT.